This T cell receptor (beta chain) emerged from a study of OX40 agonist ivuxolimab in advanced cancers. As for the study in general: The mean age was roughly 60 years, ranging from 23 to 79, with 82.7% of participants male. A partial response was reached by three patients: one with hepatocellular carcinoma and two with cutaneous melanoma.

V was clipped by 8 bases and J by 1 base, with 11 bases between them. CDR3 size: 14 residues. Germline CDR1 is SNHLY and CDR2 is FYNNEI. TCRdb's copy holds only in-frame clones and misses some; the assay was immunoSEQ multiplex PCR. Among 40,000 or so clones listed, about 84% were seen once. The study sampled blood at baseline, cycle 4 day 1, and cycle 7 day 1. The sequence was collected from an adult with an advanced solid tumor such as melanoma, head and neck, liver or kidney cancer. Sequencing used CD4+ or CD8+ T cells sorted from blood, obtained in a trial of the OX40 agonist ivuxolimab. The chain uses TRBV2 and TRBJ2-2; unclear D gene. CDR3 residues: CASLQQMNTGELFF. CDR3 nucleotide sequence: TGTGCCAGCCTTCAACAGATGAACACCGGGGAGCTGTTTTTT.